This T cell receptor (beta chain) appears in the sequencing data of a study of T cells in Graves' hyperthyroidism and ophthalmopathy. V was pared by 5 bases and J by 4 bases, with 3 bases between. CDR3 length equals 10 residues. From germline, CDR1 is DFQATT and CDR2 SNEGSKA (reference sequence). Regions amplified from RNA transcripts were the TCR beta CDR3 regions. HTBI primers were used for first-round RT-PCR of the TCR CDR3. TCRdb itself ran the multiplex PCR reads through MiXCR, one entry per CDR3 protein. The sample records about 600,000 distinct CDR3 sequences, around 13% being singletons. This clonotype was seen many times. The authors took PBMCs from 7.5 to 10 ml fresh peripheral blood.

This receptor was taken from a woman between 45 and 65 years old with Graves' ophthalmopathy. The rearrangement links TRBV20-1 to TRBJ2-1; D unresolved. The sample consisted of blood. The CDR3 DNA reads TGCAGTGCTTATTACAATGAGCAGTTCTTC. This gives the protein CSAYYNEQFF.